This passage covers 9 T cell receptor beta chains from one sample sequenced in a study of T-cell reconstitution after alpha-beta-depleted transplantation in children. The TCRbeta library was prepared with unique molecular identifiers. From the PCR reads, TCRdb called clonotypes with MiXCR, one entry per CDR3 protein. The sample yields tens of thousands of distinct CDR3 sequences, about a sixth seen once. This specimen consisted of PBMCs, mostly from graft donor cells, obtained 360 days after TCRalphabeta/CD19-depleted stem cell transplant. These receptors were collected from a male patient under 10 years old who had a stem cell transplant for acute lymphoblastic leukemia, so the T cells may come from the graft donor.

This clonotype has more than one count but fewer than ten. This chain uses TRBV7-8 with TRBJ2-3; D is unclear. The CDR3 extends over 16 amino acids. V lost 5 bases and J lost 6, with 21 bases in between. In germline, CDR1 is SGHVS, CDR2 FQNEAQ. The CDR3 loop reads CASSILDHSRADTQYF. The CDR3 bases are TGTGCCAGCAGCATCCTGGATCACTCCCGGGCGGATACGCAGTATTTT.

CDR3 bases: TGCAGTGCCCCCGGCCCGGGGGGGGCTCACATTCAGTACTTC. Its protein is CSAPGPGGAHIQYF. The rearrangement joins TRBV20-1 to TRBJ2-4; 8 nucleotides agree with TRBD2. The CDR3 covers 14 residues. V gave up 6 bases and J gave up 8 bases; unmatched junction bases: 12. Per germline, CDR1 DFQATT and CDR2 SNEGSKA (reference sequence).

This chain connects TRBV6-5 to TRBJ2-7; 10 bases match TRBD2. The trim removed 4 bases at V and 5 bases at J, leaving 5 bases unmatched. The CDR3 contains 14 residues. Germline values: CDR1 MNHEY, CDR2 SVGAGI. The CDR3: CASSLLAGVNEQYF. The CDR3 DNA is TGTGCCAGCAGTTTGCTAGCGGGAGTGAACGAGCAGTACTTC.

In this sample, this clonotype turned up a few times. The chain employs TRBV7-9 and TRBJ2-7, with no clear D. Per the germline V gene, CDR1 is SEHNR and CDR2 is FQNEAQ (reference sequence). Trimming pared 6 bases from V and 3 bases from J, leaving 9 bases between. The CDR3 length is 12 residues. CDR3 in amino acids: CASRGIRYEQYF. In DNA, the CDR3 is TGTGCCAGCAGAGGAATCCGCTACGAGCAGTACTTC. Based on the CDR3 plus reference TRBV7-9 and TRBJ2-7, the full variable domain is DTGVSQNPRHKITKRGQNVTFRCDPISEHNRLYWYRQTLGQGPEFLTYFQNEAQLEKSRLLSDRFSAERPKGSFSTLEIQRTEQGDSAMYLCASRGIRYEQYFGPGTRLTVT.

This clonotype was detected a few times. The chain carries TRBV12-3 or TRBV12-4 and TRBJ1-2; D ambiguous. The V and J ends lost 6 bases and 2 bases respectively, with 10 bases between them. CDR3 length equals 13 residues. CDR3 protein: CASSLTQNYGYTF. The CDR3 DNA is TGTGCCAGCAGCCTGACACAAAACTATGGCTACACCTTC.

This clonotype was seen only a few times. The gene calls are TRBV7-9 and TRBJ1-1, with D unresolved. CDR3 length: 13 residues. Germline V lookup: CDR1 SEHNR, CDR2 FQNEAQ (reference sequence). V dropped 4 bases and J dropped 3 bases, with 9 bases sitting between them. The chain's CDR3 is CASSWIRDTEAFF. CDR3 DNA: TGTGCCAGCAGCTGGATAAGGGACACTGAAGCTTTCTTT.

The genes are TRBV11-2 and TRBJ2-1; D not certain. The germline CDR1 and CDR2 sequences are SGHAT and FQNNGV. Trimming cost V 1 base and J 0 bases, with 4 bases left between them. This CDR3 spans 14 amino acids. The CDR3 protein is CASSLAVSYNEQFF. The CDR3 DNA reads as TGTGCCAGCAGCTTAGCGGTCTCCTACAATGAGCAGTTCTTC.

This clonotype turned up a few times. The chain combines TRBV5-1 with TRBJ2-1, with 7 bases aligning to TRBD2. Germline lookup yields CDR1 SGHRS and CDR2 YFSETQ. V dropped 4 bases and J dropped 0; count of bases not matched to a gene: 10. CDR3 size: 17 residues. The CDR3 region has the DNA TGCGCCAGCAGCCTAAATCTAGCGGCGAGCTCCTACAATGAGCAGTTCTTC. This sequence encodes CASSLNLAASSYNEQFF.

The chain combines TRBV5-5 with TRBJ2-2, with 10 bases that match TRBD2. Germline CDR1 and CDR2: SGHKS and YYEKEE (reference sequence). This CDR3 is built from 17 residues. Trimming cost V 1 base and J 4 bases; bases outside gene matches: 7. This CDR3 is CASSLPSGRDVTGELFF. The CDR3 nucleotides read TGTGCCAGCAGCTTGCCAAGCGGGAGGGACGTCACCGGGGAGCTGTTTTTT.